A single sample is the source of the 6 T cell receptor beta chains below, sequenced in a study of shared clonotypes between healthy human individuals. Profiling relied on immunoSEQ multiplex PCR, and the TCRdb table lists in-frame clones only, not all of them. The table lists around 1.4 million clones, around 98.5% of them singletons. Sequencing used naive CD4+ T cells sorted from blood. Specified subset: CD45RA+ positively selected. The receptors were sampled from a man aged 25 to 45 in good health.

The chain carries TRBV7-8 and TRBJ2-7; D unresolved. Trimming shortened V by 1 base and J by 3 bases, and 7 bases separated the two germline ends. The CDR3 loop spans 13 amino acids. Germline CDR1 and CDR2: SGHVS and FQNEAQ. CDR3 region: CASSLVDSYEQYF. The CDR3 nucleotides read TGTGCCAGCAGCTTAGTAGATAGCTACGAGCAGTACTTC.

This sequence joins TRBV30 and TRBJ2-3, with a weak D call TRBD1 (5 bases). The CDR3 spans 15 residues. CDR1 GTSNPN and CDR2 SVGIG come from the germline V gene (reference sequence). The V end lost 3 bases, the J end lost 4 bases, and 17 bases lay between the germline ends. The CDR3 here is CAWSYTGPGPDTQYF. CDR3 bases: TGTGCCTGGAGCTACACAGGCCCTGGCCCAGATACGCAGTATTTT.

The chain joins TRBV18 to TRBJ1-5; the D is unclear. Per the germline V gene, CDR1 is KGHSH and CDR2 is LQKENI. Trimming shortened V by 0 bases and J by 11 bases, and 11 bases separated the two germline ends. The CDR3 sequence is 13 residues long. In DNA form, the CDR3 reads TGTGCCAGCTCACCACCGGCGGGTAGCGCCCAGCATTTT. Translated: CASSPPAGSAQHF.

The chain uses TRBV2 and TRBJ2-1; 13 positions agree with TRBD2. Trimming took 5 bases from V and 9 from J; bases not matched to a gene: 10. The germline gives CDR1 SNHLY, CDR2 FYNNEI. CDR3 size: 16 residues. Written as DNA, the CDR3 is TGTGCCAGCAGTTTTGGACTAGCGGGAGTTGGTGGTGAGCAGTTCTTC. This encodes CASSFGLAGVGGEQFF.

The rearrangement links TRBV7-9 to TRBJ2-1, with D perhaps matching TRBD1 (6 bases). This CDR3 comprises 15 residues. CDR1 is SEHNR, CDR2 FQNEAQ, per germline (reference sequence). The V and J ends lost 4 bases and 10 bases respectively, with 20 bases between them. The CDR3 reads CASSSNKKAGDEQFF. The CDR3 DNA is TGTGCCAGCAGCTCTAACAAGAAAGCAGGGGACGAGCAGTTCTTC.

The rearrangement links TRBV15 to TRBJ2-1; 12 bases are shared with TRBD2. Germline assignment: CDR1 LNHNV and CDR2 YYDKDF (reference sequence). V was clipped by 4 bases and J by 5 bases; unmatched bases: 6. The CDR3 runs 16 residues. CDR3 nucleotides: TGTGCCACCAGCAAGGAAACTAGCGGGAGGAACAATGAGCAGTTCTTC. Its translation is CATSKETSGRNNEQFF.